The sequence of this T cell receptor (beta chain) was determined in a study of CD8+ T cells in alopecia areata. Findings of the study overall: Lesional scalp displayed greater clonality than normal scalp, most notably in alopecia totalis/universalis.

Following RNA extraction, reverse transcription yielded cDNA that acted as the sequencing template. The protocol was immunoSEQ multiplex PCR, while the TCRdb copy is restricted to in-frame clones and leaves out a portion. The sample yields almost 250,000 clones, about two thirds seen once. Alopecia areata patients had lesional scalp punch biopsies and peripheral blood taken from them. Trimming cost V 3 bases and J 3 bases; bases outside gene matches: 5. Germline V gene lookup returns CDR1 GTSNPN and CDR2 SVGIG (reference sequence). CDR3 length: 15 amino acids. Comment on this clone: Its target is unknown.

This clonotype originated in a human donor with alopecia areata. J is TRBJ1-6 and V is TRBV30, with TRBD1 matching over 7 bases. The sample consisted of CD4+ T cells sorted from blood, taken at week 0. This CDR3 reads CAWSRQGIYNSPLHF. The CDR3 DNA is TGTGCCTGGAGCCGACAGGGAATCTATAATTCACCCCTCCACTTT. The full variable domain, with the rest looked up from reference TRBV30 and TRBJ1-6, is SQTIHQWPATLVQPVGSPLSLECTVEGTSNPNLYWYRQAAGRGLQLLFYSVGIGQISSEVPQNLSASRPQDRQFILSSKKLLLSDSGFYLCAWSRQGIYNSPLHFGNGTRLTVT.